This TCR beta chain comes out of a study of blood T cell repertoires in COVID-19. Looking at the study overall: Sample material is recorded as cDNA or gDNA derived from T cells, B-cell-depleted T cells, or PBMCs.

Which cohort a participant joined came from the clinical history participants gave. Recovery among Cohort 3 donors was established by two negative PCRs, clearance, or symptom resolution. TCRdb keeps only in-frame clones here, not all; method: immunoSEQ multiplex PCR. The sample includes around 300,000 clones, about 89% of them seen just once. CDR3 size: 11 residues. Germline V gene lookup returns CDR1 MNHEY and CDR2 SMNVEV (reference sequence). Trimming took 6 bases from V and 4 from J, leaving 6 bases between them. The sequence came from a woman in her thirties or forties who had recovered from COVID-19. Material: PBMCs or T cells enriched from blood (not recorded which). The chain uses TRBV27 and TRBJ2-5; the D gene is possibly TRBD1 (5 bases). CDR3 region: CASRGPETQYF. In DNA, the CDR3 is TGTGCCAGCAGGGGGCCAGAGACCCAGTACTTC.